The clone carrying this T cell receptor beta chain was seen only a few times. The data were obtained in a study of T-cell reconstitution after alpha-beta-depleted transplantation in children. The CDR3 is 18 residues long. Looked up from germline, CDR1 is MGHDK and CDR2 is SYGVNS. V dropped 6 bases and J dropped 3; count of bases not matched to a gene: 14. Unique molecular identifiers were built into the TCRbeta library. TCRdb processed the PCR reads anew with MiXCR; each CDR3 protein has one entry. The data show fewer than 550,000 distinct CDR3 sequences, 9.5% to 13% seen once. This TCR derives from a human donor who donated a stem cell graft to a child with acute myeloid leukemia. This chain uses TRBV25-1 with TRBJ2-7; 13 bases fit TRBD2. The source was PBMCs from the stem cell graft donor, collected from the stem cell graft. The CDR3, as DNA: TGTGCCAGCAGGCAACCTCGGGGACTAGCGGGACTGTTCTACGAGCAGTACTTC. Translating gives CASRQPRGLAGLFYEQYF.